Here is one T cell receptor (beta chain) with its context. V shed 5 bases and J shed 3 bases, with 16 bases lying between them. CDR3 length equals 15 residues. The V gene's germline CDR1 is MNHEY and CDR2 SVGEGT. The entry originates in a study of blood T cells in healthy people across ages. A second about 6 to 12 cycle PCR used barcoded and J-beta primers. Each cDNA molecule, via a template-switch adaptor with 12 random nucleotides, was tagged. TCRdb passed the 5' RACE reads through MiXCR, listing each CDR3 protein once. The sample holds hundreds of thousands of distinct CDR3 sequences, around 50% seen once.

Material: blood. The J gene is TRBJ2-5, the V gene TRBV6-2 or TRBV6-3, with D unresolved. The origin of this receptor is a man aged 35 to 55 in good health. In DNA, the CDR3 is TGTGCCAGCAGTGGGGATTGGAGCAGAAAAGAGACCCAGTACTTC. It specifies CASSGDWSRKETQYF.